The clone carrying this T cell receptor (beta chain) was recorded at least ten times. Its cognate antigen is unknown. This record comes from a study of T cells in Graves' hyperthyroidism and ophthalmopathy. CDR3 length equals 15 residues. The ends lost 1 base at V and 6 bases at J; junction bases unmatched: 5. Germline CDR1 SGHTA, CDR2 FQGNSA. Findings and caveats of the study: Ophthalmopathy onset followed model prediction by a median approximately 6.2 months. Blood also held most thyroid clonotypes expanded beyond 0.001.

Using RNA transcripts as the source, TCR beta CDR3 regions were amplified. With the HTBI primer set, the TCR CDR3 went through a first round of RT-PCR. TCRdb independently ran MiXCR on the multiplex PCR reads; one entry per CDR3 protein. The sample shows under 500,000 distinct CDR3 sequences, 11% to 15% of them seen only once. In the ophthalmopathy cohort, Clinical Activity Score was at least 3, NOSPECS grade at least 4, and duration under 3 months. PBMCs came from more than 8.5 ml fresh peripheral blood. The sample comprised blood. The rearrangement uses TRBV7-2 and TRBJ2-1; 8 positions agree with TRBD2. This sequence originates from a man between 45 and 60 years old with Graves' ophthalmopathy. The chain's CDR3 is CASSLVAGTSNEQFF. In DNA form, the CDR3 reads TGTGCCAGCAGCTTAGTAGCCGGGACTAGCAATGAGCAGTTCTTC.